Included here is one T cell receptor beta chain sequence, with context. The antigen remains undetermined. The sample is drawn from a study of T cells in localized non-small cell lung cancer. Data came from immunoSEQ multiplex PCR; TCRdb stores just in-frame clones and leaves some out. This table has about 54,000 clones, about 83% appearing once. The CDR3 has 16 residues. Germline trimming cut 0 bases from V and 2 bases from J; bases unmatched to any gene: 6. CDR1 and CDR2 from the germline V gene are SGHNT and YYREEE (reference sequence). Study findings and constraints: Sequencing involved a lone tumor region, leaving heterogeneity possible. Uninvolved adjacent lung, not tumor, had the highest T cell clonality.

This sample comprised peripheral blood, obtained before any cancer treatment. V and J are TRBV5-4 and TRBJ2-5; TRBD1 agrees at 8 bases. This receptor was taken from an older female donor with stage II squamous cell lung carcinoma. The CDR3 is CASSLGRGLAQETQYF. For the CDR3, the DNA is TGTGCCAGCAGCTTGGGCAGGGGGCTTGCTCAAGAGACCCAGTACTTC.